Following are 24 T cell receptor beta chains from one sample sequenced in a study of PD-L1 blockade in urothelial cancer. Assay used: immunoSEQ multiplex PCR; TCRdb lists only in-frame clones, some missing. Of roughly 100,000 clones in the sample, approximately 87% were seen once. Time point: peripheral blood 6 weeks after treatment start. The sample was PBMCs, taken around atezolizumab (anti-PD-L1) treatment. All receptors derive from an older man with urothelial cancer.

The chain couples TRBV11-3 to TRBJ2-7; D is perhaps TRBD1 (5 bases). V lost 0 bases and J 9 bases, leaving 9 bases between the germline ends. The CDR3 extends over 12 amino acids. Germline CDR1 reads SGHNT; CDR2 reads YENEEA. CDR3 sequence (DNA): TGTGCCAGCAGCTTAGAGGGGCTTGGGCAGTACTTC. Residues: CASSLEGLGQYF.

The chain couples TRBV5-5 to TRBJ2-7; 10 bases are shared with TRBD1. This CDR3 is built from 16 residues. V trimming: 4 bases; J trimming: 3 bases; junction bases outside the gene matches: 10. The V gene's germline CDR1 is SGHKS and CDR2 YYEKEE (reference sequence). This chain's CDR3 is CASSGYNGQGVYEQYF. Written as DNA, the CDR3 is TGTGCCAGCAGCGGCTACAACGGACAGGGGGTCTACGAGCAGTACTTC.

The rearrangement joins TRBV11-3 to TRBJ2-1; TRBD1 agrees at 11 bases. This CDR3 spans 13 amino acids. CDR1 and CDR2 (germline): SGHNT, YENEEA. V trimming: 4 bases; J trimming: 10 bases; junction bases outside the gene matches: 3. CDR3 sequence reads: CASSWGQGGEQFF. The CDR3 region has the DNA TGTGCCAGCAGCTGGGGACAGGGGGGCGAGCAGTTCTTC.

The gene calls are TRBV7-2 and TRBJ2-5, with D maybe TRBD1 (6 bases). The CDR3 contains 14 residues. Germline assignment: CDR1 SGHTA and CDR2 FQGNSA. The ends were cut back, 5 bases at V and 5 bases at J, with 15 bases in the middle. The CDR3 coding sequence is TGTGCCAGCAGCCTCATCGGGGACACCGAGACCCAGTACTTC. It yields the protein CASSLIGDTETQYF.

The chain employs TRBV6-6 and TRBJ1-3; D ambiguous. Looked up from germline, CDR1 is MNHNY and CDR2 is SVGAGI (reference sequence). Trimming stripped 4 bases from V and 2 bases from J, with 12 bases between. The CDR3 contains 15 residues. The CDR3 DNA sequence: TGTGCCAGCAGTTCAACGGGGAAGGCTGGAAACACCATATATTTT. Translation gives CASSSTGKAGNTIYF.

V gene TRBV10-3 combines with J gene TRBJ2-7, with 15 bases lining up with TRBD2. Germline trimming cut 6 bases from V and 1 base from J; bases unmatched to any gene: 7. This CDR3 has 17 residues. The germline V gene has CDR1 ENHRY and CDR2 SYGVKD. This CDR3 reads CAISPGTSGGLSYEQYF. In DNA, the CDR3 is TGTGCCATCAGCCCGGGGACTAGCGGGGGGTTATCCTACGAGCAGTACTTC.

The V call is TRBV5-8, the J call TRBJ1-2, with D perhaps TRBD1 (6 bases). Germline V gene lookup returns CDR1 SGHTS and CDR2 YDEGEE. This CDR3 comprises 14 residues. The ends were cut back, 3 bases at V and 10 bases at J, with 19 bases in the middle. Here the CDR3 DNA reads TGTGCCAGCAGCTCACAGGGTGCCCTCTGGTTCTACACCTTC. This encodes CASSSQGALWFYTF.

The chain has TRBV27 and TRBJ2-7, with 8 positions matching TRBD2. The V and J ends lost 5 bases and 2 bases, in that order; junction bases with no gene match: 8. Per the germline V gene, CDR1 is MNHEY and CDR2 is SMNVEV (reference sequence). The CDR3 length is 15 residues. In DNA form, the CDR3 reads TGTGCCAGCAGTCGTGAGCGGGGGCAAACCTACGAGCAGTACTTC. Its translation is CASSRERGQTYEQYF.

This clone was observed a few times. V gene TRBV6-4 combines with J gene TRBJ1-1; 7 nucleotides agree with TRBD1. V lost 6 bases and J lost 1; bases outside the gene matches: 17. The CDR3 contains 18 residues. Germline V gene data show CDR1 as MRHNA and CDR2 as SNTAGT. The CDR3: CASRPYSVTGQANTEAFF. CDR3 nucleotide sequence: TGTGCCAGCAGACCCTATAGTGTGACCGGACAGGCGAACACTGAAGCTTTCTTT.

This clone appeared a single time. This sequence joins TRBV19 and TRBJ1-3; tentatively, D is TRBD1 (6 bases). V dropped 9 bases and J dropped 4 bases, with 16 bases sitting between them. The germline CDR1 and CDR2 sequences are LNHDA and SQIVND (reference sequence). This CDR3 comprises 14 residues. The CDR3 protein is CASLAQGAGNTIYF. DNA of the CDR3: TGTGCCAGCCTCGCACAGGGCGCGGGAAACACCATATATTTT.

The V call is TRBV7-8, the J call TRBJ1-2; 9 bases agree with TRBD1. CDR1 and CDR2 (germline): SGHVS, FQNEAQ. V was pared by 2 bases and J by 4 bases, with 5 bases of the junction left unmatched. This CDR3 has 15 residues. The CDR3 nucleotides read TGTGCCAGCAGCTTACTACAGGGGGCAGGCTATGGCTACACCTTC. Residues: CASSLLQGAGYGYTF.

This clone came up once. This chain connects TRBV10-2 to TRBJ2-7, with TRBD2 matching over 8 bases. The CDR3 is 16 amino acids. The V segment lost 2 bases and the J segment 0 bases; nucleotides outside the gene matches: 6. Germline lookup yields CDR1 WSHSY and CDR2 SAAADI. The CDR3: CASSEGGLAHSYEQYF. Written as DNA, the CDR3 is TGCGCCAGCAGTGAGGGTGGACTAGCTCACTCCTACGAGCAGTACTTC.

V is TRBV19 and J is TRBJ1-1, with D uncertain. The ends were cut back, 5 bases at V and 3 bases at J, with 10 bases in the middle. CDR1 is LNHDA, CDR2 SQIVND, per germline (reference sequence). The CDR3 spans 13 residues. The CDR3 sequence: CASSSNLDTEAFF. The CDR3 nucleotides read TGTGCCAGTAGTTCTAATTTGGACACTGAAGCTTTCTTT.

This chain connects TRBV7-9 to TRBJ2-5, with TRBD1 matching 11 bases. V trimming: 5 bases; J trimming: 4 bases; junction bases outside the gene matches: 6. CDR3 length: 15 amino acids. Germline CDR1 is SEHNR and CDR2 is FQNEAQ (reference sequence). The CDR3, as DNA: TGTGCCAGCAGCCTGGACAGGGGGCGCACAGAGACCCAGTACTTC. Protein: CASSLDRGRTETQYF. The complete variable domain, with remaining parts taken from reference TRBV7-9 and TRBJ2-5, reads DTGVSQNPRHKITKRGQNVTFRCDPISEHNRLYWYRQTLGQGPEFLTYFQNEAQLEKSRLLSDRFSAERPKGSFSTLEIQRTEQGDSAMYLCASSLDRGRTETQYFGPGTRLLVL.

The V gene is TRBV6-1, the J gene TRBJ2-2, with 9 bases fitting TRBD1. CDR1 and CDR2 (germline): MNHNS, SASEGT. Trimming at V came to 9 bases and at J to 6 bases, leaving 11 bases not matched to a gene. The CDR3 runs 15 residues. CDR3 sequence (DNA): TGTGCCAGTCTAAACCGGGACAGGGTGTCCGGGGAGCTGTTTTTT. Translation: CASLNRDRVSGELFF.

This clone has a handful of counts. The rearrangement joins TRBV18 to TRBJ1-3; TRBD1 agrees at 7 bases. Losses at the gene ends were 5 bases for V and 0 bases for J; bases not matched to a gene: 7. The germline V gene encodes CDR1 KGHSH and CDR2 LQKENI. This CDR3 is 16 amino acids long. The CDR3 is CASSTRTGSSGNTIYF. Here the CDR3 DNA reads TGTGCCAGCTCAACCCGGACAGGAAGCTCTGGAAACACCATATATTTT. Together with reference TRBV18 and TRBJ1-3, the CDR3 gives the full variable domain: NAGVMQNPRHLVRRRGQEARLRCSPMKGHSHVYWYRQLPEEGLKFMVYLQKENIIDESGMPKERFSAEFPKEGPSILRIQQVVRGDSAAYFCASSTRTGSSGNTIYFGEGSWLTVV.

CDR3: CASSFGQGTETQYF. The DNA of the CDR3 is TGCGCCAGCAGTTTCGGACAGGGGACAGAGACCCAGTACTTC. This chain connects TRBV5-1 to TRBJ2-5; 9 nucleotides agree with TRBD1. The CDR3 loop spans 14 amino acids. The germline V gene encodes CDR1 SGHRS and CDR2 YFSETQ. The ends lost 5 bases at V and 4 bases at J; junction bases unmatched: 6.

This chain joins TRBV7-3 and TRBJ2-3, with D uncertain. Germline lookup yields CDR1 SGHTA and CDR2 FQGTGA. The CDR3 runs to 18 residues. V shed 5 bases and J shed 3 bases, with 24 bases lying between them. The CDR3 is CASSPVDSPYARTDTQYF. The CDR3 region has the DNA TGTGCCAGCAGCCCGGTCGACTCCCCATACGCCAGAACAGATACGCAGTATTTT.

This sequence joins TRBV6-4 and TRBJ2-1, with a possible D match to TRBD1 (5 bases). CDR1 MRHNA and CDR2 SNTAGT come from the germline V gene. V was pared by 5 bases and J by 4 bases, with 9 bases between. The CDR3 length is 13 residues. The CDR3 here is CASSPDRYNEQFF. CDR3 bases: TGTGCCAGCAGTCCCGACAGATACAATGAGCAGTTCTTC.

The chain couples TRBV7-2 to TRBJ2-2; 8 bases are a match to TRBD1. Trimming cost V 5 bases and J 5 bases; bases outside gene matches: 4. The germline V gene has CDR1 SGHTA and CDR2 FQGNSA. This CDR3 is built from 14 residues. The chain's CDR3 is CASSRTGRTGELFF. For the CDR3, the DNA is TGTGCCAGCAGCCGGACAGGGAGGACCGGGGAGCTGTTTTTT.

This chain connects TRBV2 to TRBJ1-1, with D unresolved. The CDR3 has 12 residues. The V end lost 7 bases, the J end lost 8 bases, and 14 bases lay between the germline ends. Germline-derived CDR1 and CDR2 are SNHLY and FYNNEI. CDR3 DNA: TGTGCCAGCACCCAAGCCCAAACGGAAGCTTTCTTT. It yields the protein CASTQAQTEAFF.

The chain employs TRBV5-1 and TRBJ2-7, with D possibly matching TRBD1 (6 bases). CDR1 and CDR2 from the germline V gene are SGHRS and YFSETQ. V lost 4 bases and J 5 bases, leaving 19 bases between the germline ends. The CDR3 runs 15 residues. DNA for the CDR3: TGCGCCAGCAGCCCTGACGTTACAGGGTCTAACGAGCAGTACTTC. Amino acid sequence: CASSPDVTGSNEQYF.

The rearrangement uses TRBV30 and TRBJ2-7, with D possibly TRBD2 on 5 matching bases. The CDR3 is made up of 13 amino acids. V was pared by 7 bases and J by 2 bases, with 15 bases between. The germline gives CDR1 GTSNPN, CDR2 SVGIG (reference sequence). CDR3: CASSRSGTYEQYF. For the CDR3, the DNA is TGTGCCTCCTCACGAAGCGGAACCTACGAGCAGTACTTC.

The chain has TRBV7-2 and TRBJ2-7, with 8 nucleotides matching TRBD2. Losses at the gene ends were 1 base for V and 1 base for J; bases not matched to a gene: 3. CDR1 is SGHTA and CDR2 is FQGNSA in the germline V gene. This CDR3 is built from 15 residues. The chain's CDR3 is CASSLVPSGSYEQYF. CDR3 coding DNA: TGTGCCAGCAGCTTAGTGCCTAGCGGGTCCTACGAGCAGTACTTC.